Sequencing of this T cell receptor (beta chain) was carried out in a study of T cell responses to AZD1222 COVID-19 vaccine. In its sample, this clone was seen a few times. The sample carries other DNA sequences with the same CDR3. Assay: immunoSEQ multiplex PCR; the TCRdb copy retains only in-frame clones and omits some. The profile shows 120,000 to 150,000 clones, roughly 91% of them singletons. V gave up 3 bases and J gave up 5 bases, with 10 bases separating them. CDR1 and CDR2 (germline): KGHSH, LQKENI. This CDR3 is 13 amino acids long. J is TRBJ2-5 and V is TRBV18; a weak D match, TRBD1 (5 bases). The source is an adult who received the AZD1222 COVID-19 vaccine. Material: peripheral blood, obtained 28 days after the second AZD1222 dose. CDR3 DNA sequence: TGTGCCAGCTCACCGCAGGGTCGGGAGACCCAGTACTTC. It is translated as CASSPQGRETQYF.